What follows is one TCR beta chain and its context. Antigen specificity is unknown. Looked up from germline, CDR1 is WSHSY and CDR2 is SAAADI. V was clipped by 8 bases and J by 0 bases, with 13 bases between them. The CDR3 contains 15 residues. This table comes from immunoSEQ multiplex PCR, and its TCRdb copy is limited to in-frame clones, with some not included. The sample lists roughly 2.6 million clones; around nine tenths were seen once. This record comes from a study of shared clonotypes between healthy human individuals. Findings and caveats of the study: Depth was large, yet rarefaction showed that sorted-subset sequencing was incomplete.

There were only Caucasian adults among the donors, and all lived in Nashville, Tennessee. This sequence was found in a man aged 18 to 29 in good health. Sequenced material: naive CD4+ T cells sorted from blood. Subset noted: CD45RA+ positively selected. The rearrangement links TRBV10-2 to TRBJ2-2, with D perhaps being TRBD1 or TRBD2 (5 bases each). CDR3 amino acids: CASGPGRTNTGELFF. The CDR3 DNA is TGCGCCAGCGGTCCGGGGCGGACGAACACCGGGGAGCTGTTTTTT.